The clone carrying this T cell receptor (beta chain) was detected only once. Antigen unknown. The treatment is: 15 to 20 received Ad26.COV2.S at low or high dose, single or two shots; about five received placebo; per-sample allocation not given. It was on day 63 after the first vaccine or placebo injection that samples were taken. Aged 18-55 years, donor was enrolled in Boston around 2020. The trim removed 4 bases at V and 0 bases at J, leaving 6 bases unmatched. CDR1 and CDR2 from the germline V gene are MDHEN and SYDVKM. The CDR3 covers 15 residues. The method was immunoSEQ multiplex PCR; TCRdb's version includes in-frame clones alone and lacks a portion of them. The table lists some 290,000 clones, 85% of them singletons, with around 2.2% in the top ten. The data originate from a study of Ad26.COV2.S vaccination and SARS-CoV-2 variants. As for the study in general: Dosing was one shot or two shots 56 days apart.

Study conclusions and caveats: It was reported that spike-specific CD8+ and CD4+ T cell responses were substantially broad after vaccination. The study found similar non-spike TCR breadth in vaccine and placebo recipients.

The sample consisted of peripheral blood, taken in a trial of Ad26.COV2.S vaccine versus placebo. The J gene is TRBJ2-7, the V gene TRBV28, with 7 bases aligning to TRBD1. This sequence was found in a person aged 18-60 years who received the Ad26.COV2.S COVID-19 vaccine or a placebo. The DNA for the CDR3 is TGTGCCAGCAGTTCAATGGGGGACAGCTCCTACGAGCAGTACTTC. Protein product: CASSSMGDSSYEQYF.